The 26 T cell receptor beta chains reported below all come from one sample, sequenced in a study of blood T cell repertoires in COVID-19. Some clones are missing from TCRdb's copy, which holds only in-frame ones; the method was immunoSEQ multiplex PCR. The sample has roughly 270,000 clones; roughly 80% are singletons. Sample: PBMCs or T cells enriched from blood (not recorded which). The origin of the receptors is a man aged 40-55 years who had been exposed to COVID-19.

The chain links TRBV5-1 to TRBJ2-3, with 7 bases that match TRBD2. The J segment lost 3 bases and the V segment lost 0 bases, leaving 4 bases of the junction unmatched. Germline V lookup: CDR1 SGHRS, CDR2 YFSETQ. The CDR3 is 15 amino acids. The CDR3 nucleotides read TGCGCCAGCAGCTTGGCCGTTAGCGGGACAGATACGCAGTATTTT. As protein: CASSLAVSGTDTQYF.

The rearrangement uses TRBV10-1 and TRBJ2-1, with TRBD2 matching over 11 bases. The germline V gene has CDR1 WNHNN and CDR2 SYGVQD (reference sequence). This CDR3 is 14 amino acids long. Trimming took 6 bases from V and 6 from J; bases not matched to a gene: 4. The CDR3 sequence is CASRAGLAVNEQFF. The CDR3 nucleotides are TGCGCCAGCAGAGCGGGACTAGCGGTCAATGAGCAGTTCTTC.

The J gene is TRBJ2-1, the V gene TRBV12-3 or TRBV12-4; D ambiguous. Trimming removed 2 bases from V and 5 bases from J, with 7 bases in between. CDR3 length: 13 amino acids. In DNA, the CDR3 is TGTGCCAGCAGTTTACGCGGCGACAATGAGCAGTTCTTC. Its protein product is CASSLRGDNEQFF.

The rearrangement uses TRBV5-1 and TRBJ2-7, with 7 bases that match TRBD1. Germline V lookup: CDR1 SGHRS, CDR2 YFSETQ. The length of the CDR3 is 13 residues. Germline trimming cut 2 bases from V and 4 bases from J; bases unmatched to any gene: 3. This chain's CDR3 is CASSLQGKYEQYF. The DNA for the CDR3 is TGCGCCAGCAGCTTACAGGGGAAATACGAGCAGTACTTC.

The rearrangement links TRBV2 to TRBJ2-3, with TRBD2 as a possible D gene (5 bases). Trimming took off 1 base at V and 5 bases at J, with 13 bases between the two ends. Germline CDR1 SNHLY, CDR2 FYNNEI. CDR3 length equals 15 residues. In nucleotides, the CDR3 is TGTGCCAGCAGTGAAGGGAGGTGGAAAGGAGATACGCAGTATTTT. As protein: CASSEGRWKGDTQYF. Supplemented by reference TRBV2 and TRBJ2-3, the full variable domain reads EPEVTQTPSHQVTQMGQEVILRCVPISNHLYFYWYRQILGQKVEFLVSFYNNEISEKSEIFDDQFSVERPDGSNFTLKIRSTKLEDSAMYFCASSEGRWKGDTQYFGPGTRLTVL.

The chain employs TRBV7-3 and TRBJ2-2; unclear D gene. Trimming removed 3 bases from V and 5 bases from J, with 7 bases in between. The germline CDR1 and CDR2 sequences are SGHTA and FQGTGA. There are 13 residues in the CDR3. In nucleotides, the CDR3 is TGTGCCAGCAGCTTTTACGAGACCGGGGAGCTGTTTTTT. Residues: CASSFYETGELFF.

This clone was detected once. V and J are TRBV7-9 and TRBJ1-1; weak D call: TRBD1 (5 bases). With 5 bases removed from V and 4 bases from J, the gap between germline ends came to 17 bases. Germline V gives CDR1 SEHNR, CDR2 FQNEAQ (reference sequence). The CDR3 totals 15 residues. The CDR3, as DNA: TGTGCCAGCAGCCGACGACAGAGTAACCCCACTGAAGCTTTCTTT. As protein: CASSRRQSNPTEAFF.

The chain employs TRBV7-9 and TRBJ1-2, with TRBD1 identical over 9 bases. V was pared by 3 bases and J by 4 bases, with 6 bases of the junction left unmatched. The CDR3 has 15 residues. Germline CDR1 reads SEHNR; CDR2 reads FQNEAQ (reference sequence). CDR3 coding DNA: TGTGCCAGCAGCTTTGGAACAGGGGGCAGCTATGGCTACACCTTC. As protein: CASSFGTGGSYGYTF.

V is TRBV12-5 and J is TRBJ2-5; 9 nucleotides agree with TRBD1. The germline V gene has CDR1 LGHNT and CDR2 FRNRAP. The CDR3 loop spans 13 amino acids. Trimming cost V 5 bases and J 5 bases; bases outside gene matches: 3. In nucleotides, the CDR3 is TGTGCTAGTGGTGGACAGGGGTGGGAGACCCAGTACTTC. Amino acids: CASGGQGWETQYF.

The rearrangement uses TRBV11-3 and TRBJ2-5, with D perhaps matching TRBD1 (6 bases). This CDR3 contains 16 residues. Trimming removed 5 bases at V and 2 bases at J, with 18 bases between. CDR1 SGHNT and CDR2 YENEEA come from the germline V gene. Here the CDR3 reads CASSQGLSGSQETQYF. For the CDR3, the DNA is TGTGCCAGCAGCCAGGGGCTTTCGGGCTCACAAGAGACCCAGTACTTC. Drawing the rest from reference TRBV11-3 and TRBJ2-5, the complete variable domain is EAGVVQSPRYKIIEKKQPVAFWCNPISGHNTLYWYLQNLGQGPELLIRYENEEAVDDSQLPKDRFSAERLKGVDSTLKIQPAELGDSAVYLCASSQGLSGSQETQYFGPGTRLLVL.

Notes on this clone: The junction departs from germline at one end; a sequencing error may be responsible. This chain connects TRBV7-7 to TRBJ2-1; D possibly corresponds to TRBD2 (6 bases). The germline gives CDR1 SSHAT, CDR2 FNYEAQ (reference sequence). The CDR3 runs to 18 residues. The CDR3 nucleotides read TGTGCTAGCAGCTTAGAAGCGGGCCGAGGGAGCTCCTACAATGAGCAGTTCTTC. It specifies CASSLEAGRGSSYNEQFF.

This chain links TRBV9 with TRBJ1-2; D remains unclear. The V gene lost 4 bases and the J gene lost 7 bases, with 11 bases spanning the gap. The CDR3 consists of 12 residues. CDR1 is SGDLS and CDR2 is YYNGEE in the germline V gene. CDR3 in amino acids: CASSSDEVGYTF. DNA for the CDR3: TGTGCCAGCAGCTCGGATGAGGTTGGCTACACCTTC.

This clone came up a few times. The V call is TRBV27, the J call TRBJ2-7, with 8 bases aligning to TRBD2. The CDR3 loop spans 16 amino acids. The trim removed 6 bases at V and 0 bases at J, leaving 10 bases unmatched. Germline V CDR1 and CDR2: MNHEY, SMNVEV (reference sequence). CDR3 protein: CASRRGRGGDSYEQYF. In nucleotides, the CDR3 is TGTGCCAGCAGGAGGGGCCGGGGGGGAGACTCCTACGAGCAGTACTTC.

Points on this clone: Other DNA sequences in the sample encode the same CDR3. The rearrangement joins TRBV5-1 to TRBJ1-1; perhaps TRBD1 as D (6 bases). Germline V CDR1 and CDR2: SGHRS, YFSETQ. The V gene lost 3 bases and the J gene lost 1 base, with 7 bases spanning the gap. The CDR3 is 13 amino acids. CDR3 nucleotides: TGCGCCAGCAGCTCGGGACAGAACACTGAAGCTTTCTTT. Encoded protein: CASSSGQNTEAFF.

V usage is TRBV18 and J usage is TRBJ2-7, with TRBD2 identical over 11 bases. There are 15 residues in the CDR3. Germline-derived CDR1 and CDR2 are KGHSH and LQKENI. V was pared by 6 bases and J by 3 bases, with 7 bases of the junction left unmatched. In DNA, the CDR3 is TGTGCCAGCTCTCCCGGACTAGCGGGTTTCTACGAGCAGTACTTC. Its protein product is CASSPGLAGFYEQYF.

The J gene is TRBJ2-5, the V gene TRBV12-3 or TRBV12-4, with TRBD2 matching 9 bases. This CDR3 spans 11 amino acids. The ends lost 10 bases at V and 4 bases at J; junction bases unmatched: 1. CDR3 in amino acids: CATLAGETQYF. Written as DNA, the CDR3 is TGTGCCACACTAGCGGGAGAGACCCAGTACTTC.

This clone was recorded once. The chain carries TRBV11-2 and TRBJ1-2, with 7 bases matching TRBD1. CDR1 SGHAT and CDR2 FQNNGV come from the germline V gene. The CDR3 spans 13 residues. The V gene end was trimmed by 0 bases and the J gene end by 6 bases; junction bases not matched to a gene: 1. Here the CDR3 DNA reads TGTGCCAGCAGCTTAGACAGGGGGGATGGCTACACCTTC. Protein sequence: CASSLDRGDGYTF.

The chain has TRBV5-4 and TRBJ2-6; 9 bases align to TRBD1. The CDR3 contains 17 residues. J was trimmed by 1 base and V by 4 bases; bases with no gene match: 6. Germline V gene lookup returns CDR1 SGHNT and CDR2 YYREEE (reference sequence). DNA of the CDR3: TGTGCCAGCAGCGACGGGGGGACAGGGTCTGGGGCCAACGTCCTGACTTTC. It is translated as CASSDGGTGSGANVLTF.

The CDR3 DNA reads TGTGCCAGCAGCACGGGAGGAACCGTCTCCTACAATGAGCAGTTCTTC. It specifies CASSTGGTVSYNEQFF. The chain combines TRBV11-2 with TRBJ2-1; TRBD2 agrees at 7 bases. V dropped 5 bases and J dropped 0; count of bases not matched to a gene: 7. Germline CDR1 reads SGHAT; CDR2 reads FQNNGV. The CDR3 runs 16 residues.

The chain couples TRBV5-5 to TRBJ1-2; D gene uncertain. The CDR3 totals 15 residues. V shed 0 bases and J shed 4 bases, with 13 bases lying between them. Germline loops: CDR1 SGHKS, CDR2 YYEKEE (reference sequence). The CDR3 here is CASSLARGGPYGYTF. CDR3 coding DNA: TGTGCCAGCAGCTTGGCTCGGGGAGGGCCCTATGGCTACACCTTC.

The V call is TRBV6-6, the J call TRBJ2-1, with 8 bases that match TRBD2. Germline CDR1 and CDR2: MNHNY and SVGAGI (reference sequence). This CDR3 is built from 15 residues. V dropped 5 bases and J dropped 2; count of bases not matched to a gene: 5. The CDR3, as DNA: TGTGCCAGCAGTAAGGGACTAGTCGCCTACAATGAGCAGTTCTTC. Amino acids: CASSKGLVAYNEQFF.

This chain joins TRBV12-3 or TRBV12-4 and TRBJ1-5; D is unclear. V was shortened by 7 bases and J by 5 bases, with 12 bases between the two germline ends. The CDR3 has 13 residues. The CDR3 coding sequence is TGTGCCAGCACCCCCCAGTTTGATCAGCCCCAGCATTTT. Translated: CASTPQFDQPQHF.

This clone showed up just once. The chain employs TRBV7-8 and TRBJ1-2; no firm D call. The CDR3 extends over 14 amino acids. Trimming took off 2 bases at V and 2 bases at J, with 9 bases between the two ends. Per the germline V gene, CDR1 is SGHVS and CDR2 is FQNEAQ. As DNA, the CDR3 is TGTGCCAGCAGCTTATACAGAGACAACTATGGCTACACCTTC. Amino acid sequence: CASSLYRDNYGYTF.

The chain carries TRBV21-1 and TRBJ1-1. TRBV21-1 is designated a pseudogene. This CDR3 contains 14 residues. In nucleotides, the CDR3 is TGTGCCAGCAGCTGGTCCGGGGGGGACACTGAAGCTTTCTTT. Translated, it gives CASSWSGGDTEAFF.

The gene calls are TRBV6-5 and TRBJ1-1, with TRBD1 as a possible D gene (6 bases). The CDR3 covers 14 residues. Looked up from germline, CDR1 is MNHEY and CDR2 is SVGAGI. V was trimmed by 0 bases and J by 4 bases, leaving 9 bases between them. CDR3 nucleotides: TGTGCCAGCAGTTACTCGCAGGGGACCACTGAAGCTTTCTTT. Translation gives CASSYSQGTTEAFF.

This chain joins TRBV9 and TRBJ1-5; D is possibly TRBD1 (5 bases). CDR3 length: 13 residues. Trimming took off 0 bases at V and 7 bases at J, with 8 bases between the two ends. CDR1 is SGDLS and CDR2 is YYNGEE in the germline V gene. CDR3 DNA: TGTGCCAGCAGCGTAGGTAGGGGACAGCCCCAGCATTTT. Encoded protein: CASSVGRGQPQHF.